Below, one T cell receptor (beta chain) is given with its context. No antigen is known for it. Treatment reported: oral pan-JAK inhibitor, 5-10 mg twice daily. This entry is derived from a study of CD8+ T cells in alopecia areata. General study results and limits: Scalp sequencing captures resident alphabeta T cells of normal skin too.

As the sequencing template, cDNA was produced by extracting RNA and reverse transcribing it. Profiled with immunoSEQ multiplex PCR; TCRdb holds only in-frame clones, not every one. The repertoire has approximately 180,000 clones, about 55% of them found once; the top ten carry 11%. The germline V gene encodes CDR1 SQVTM and CDR2 ANQGSEA. V dropped 7 bases and J dropped 0 bases, with 12 bases sitting between them. This CDR3 has 14 amino acids. Sequences were derived from CD8+ T cells sorted from blood, sampled at week 24, from a patient treated with tofacitinib. The receptor was isolated from a human donor with alopecia areata. The chain couples TRBV29-1 to TRBJ2-2, with D perhaps TRBD1 (6 bases). As DNA, the CDR3 is TGCAGCGCCGGGGACACCGCGAACACCGGGGAGCTGTTTTTT. Its protein product is CSAGDTANTGELFF.